This is a list of T cell receptor beta chains from one sample in a study of cytomegalovirus exposure and HLA in healthy donors. Data came from immunoSEQ multiplex PCR; TCRdb stores just in-frame clones and leaves some out. Counted here are under 200,000 clones, about 75% occurring once; the ten biggest clones make up roughly 7.1%. Material: PBMCs. The source of these receptors is a middle-aged woman in good health and CMV-seropositive. Each CDR3 is given with its conserved first and last residue. A D gene is named only where the DNA matches it firmly. Size tells how often a clone was seen (once, few, many) or the class of an expanded clone, and some rows leave it out.

V	J	size	D	DNA	CDR3
TRBV27	TRBJ2-1	-	TRBD2	TGTGCCAGCAGTGGGACTAGCGGGCGGTACAATGAGCAGTTCTTC	CASSGTSGRYNEQFF
TRBV28	TRBJ1-1	-	-	TGTGCCAGCAGTTTATATAGGTGGGGCAGGGTGGACACTGAAGCTTTCTTT	CASSLYRWGRVDTEAFF
TRBV9	TRBJ2-2	-	-	TGTGCCAGCAGCCACGTAATAAGCGGAACAAACACCGGGGAGCTGTTTTTT	CASSHVISGTNTGELFF
TRBV20-1	TRBJ2-1	-	-	TGCAGTGCTACTAACTACAATGAGCAGTTCTTC	CSATNYNEQFF
TRBV6-1	TRBJ2-2	-	-	TGTGCCAGCAATCAGGGTGCCATTAACACCGGGGAGCTGTTTTTT	CASNQGAINTGELFF
TRBV28	TRBJ1-4	-	-	TGTGCCAGCAGTTTCGGGGGGTTTAATGAAAAACTGTTTTTT	CASSFGGFNEKLFF
TRBV5-1	TRBJ2-3	-	TRBD2	TGCGCCAGCAGCTCGGAACTAGCGGGAGGTCATACGCAGTATTTT	CASSSELAGGHTQYF
TRBV2	TRBJ1-5	-	TRBD1	TGTGCCAGCTCTGGACAGGGAGTGGGGTATAGCAATCAGCCCCAGCATTTT	CASSGQGVGYSNQPQHF
TRBV7-2	TRBJ1-2	-	TRBD1	TGTGCCAGCAGCTTAGTAGGGACAGGAACAGGAGGCTACACCTTC	CASSLVGTGTGGYTF
TRBV19	TRBJ2-1	-	-	TGTGCCAGTAGTTCAGTTTACAATGAGCAGTTCTTC	CASSSVYNEQFF
TRBV30	TRBJ2-7	-	-	TGTGCCTGGAGTTCGGCTAGCAGGCCCTACGAGCAGTACTTC	CAWSSASRPYEQYF
TRBV15	TRBJ2-1	-	-	TGTGCCACCAGCAGAGAGGACAGCGCCTACAATGAGCAGTTCTTC	CATSREDSAYNEQFF
TRBV6-1	TRBJ1-5	-	-	TGTGCCAGCCTCAGAGAGGTGTTGGGCAATCAGCCCCAGCATTTT	CASLREVLGNQPQHF
TRBV4-3	TRBJ2-6	few	TRBD1	TGCGCCAGCAGCCAAGATCCGGCCAGGGGGCAATTCTCTGGGGCCAACGTCCTGACTTTC	CASSQDPARGQFSGANVLTF
TRBV9	TRBJ1-6	few	TRBD1	TGTGCCAGCAGCGGACGACAGGGGAATTCACCCCTCCACTTT	CASSGRQGNSPLHF
TRBV28	TRBJ1-1	few	TRBD1	TGTGCCAGCACCTCATCTCAGGGGGCGCGGGACACTGAAGCTTTCTTT	CASTSSQGARDTEAFF
TRBV29-1	TRBJ1-2	-	-	TGCAGCGTAAAGAGACAAATGTCGGGCTACACCTTC	CSVKRQMSGYTF
TRBV5-1	TRBJ1-5	-	TRBD1	TGCGCCAGCAGCTTGGGGGCAGGGGGCGCTGGGCAGCCCCAGCATTTT	CASSLGAGGAGQPQHF
TRBV18	TRBJ2-5	-	-	TGTGCCAGCTCACCGGGGGGTACCGCCATGGCCCAGTACTTC	CASSPGGTAMAQYF
TRBV28	TRBJ2-7	few	-	TGTGCCAGCAGTTTATGGCAGGGGAACCGGGAGCAGTACTTC	CASSLWQGNREQYF
TRBV5-4	TRBJ2-1	-	-	TGTGCCAGCAGCCTAGGGGCAGGGGCGATCTACAATGAGCAGTTCTTC	CASSLGAGAIYNEQFF
TRBV5-4	TRBJ2-7	-	TRBD1	TGTGCCAGCAGTTGGGACAGAGTCTACGAGCAGTACTTC	CASSWDRVYEQYF
TRBV7-9	TRBJ1-1	-	-	TGTTCCAGCAGCTCGGTACAGGGAATGGCTTTCTTT	CSSSSVQGMAFF
TRBV23-1	TRBJ2-2	-	-	TGCGCCAGCCCCAGCGCCGGGAGCCCCGCCGGGGAGCTGTTTTTT	CASPSAGSPAGELFF
TRBV7-2	TRBJ1-1	-	TRBD1	TGTGCCAGCCTCGTGCAGGGGGCTAACGTGAGGACTGAAGCTTTCTTT	CASLVQGANVRTEAFF
TRBV29-1	TRBJ2-5	-	-	TGCAGCGTTGAAGAGCTCGGAGAGACCCAGTACTTC	CSVEELGETQYF
TRBV10-3	TRBJ2-2	-	-	TGTGCCATCTCAAAAGAAGGGGCAACGAACACCGGGGAGCTGTTTTTT	CAISKEGATNTGELFF
TRBV28	TRBJ1-4	once	-	TGTGCCAGCAGTGGTCGACAGTCCGTTAATGAAAAACTGTTTTTT	CASSGRQSVNEKLFF
TRBV21-1	TRBJ1-1	-	-	TGTGCCAGCAGCAAAGCAGGTAGGCGGGAGAACACTGAAGCTTTCTTT	CASSKAGRRENTEAFF
TRBV7-2	TRBJ2-1	-	TRBD1	TGTGCCAGCAGCTTGAACACAGGGGTTCGGAATGAGCAGTTCTTC	CASSLNTGVRNEQFF
TRBV5-1	TRBJ2-5	-	-	TGCGCCAGCAGCCTCCCCGGGACCCGGGGGGAGACCCAGTACTTC	CASSLPGTRGETQYF
TRBV27	TRBJ2-2	-	-	TGTGCCAGCAGCCAGGGGTATCACGGGGAGCTGTTTTTT	CASSQGYHGELFF
TRBV9	TRBJ2-7	-	TRBD1	TGTGCCAGCAGCCCAAGGACAGGGCGTCCTGTCTACGAGCAGTACTTC	CASSPRTGRPVYEQYF
TRBV27	TRBJ2-1	-	TRBD2	TGTGCCAGCAGTTTTAGGGGACTATACAATGAGCAGTTCTTC	CASSFRGLYNEQFF
TRBV7-8	TRBJ2-1	-	TRBD2	TGTGCCAGCAGCTTAGTAGCTAGCGGGAGCTACAATGAGCAGTTCTTC	CASSLVASGSYNEQFF
TRBV6-1	TRBJ2-1	-	-	TGTGCCAGCAGTTCTGACAGGAGGAATGAGCAGTTCTTC	CASSSDRRNEQFF
TRBV5-1	TRBJ2-1	-	TRBD2	TGCGCCAGCAGCTTGTCCGCTAGCGGGAGGCCGACGGGTGAGCAGTTCTTC	CASSLSASGRPTGEQFF
TRBV5-6	TRBJ2-2	-	TRBD2	TGTGCCAGCAGTTGGTGGGGAGGGTTCGTGAACACCGGGGAGCTGTTTTTT	CASSWWGGFVNTGELFF
TRBV7-9	TRBJ2-5	-	TRBD2	TGTGCCAGCAATGTAGCGGGAGTAGAGACCCAGTACTTC	CASNVAGVETQYF
TRBV28	TRBJ2-7	-	-	TGTGCCAGCAGTACATACAGTACCAGGGGCGAGCAGTACTTC	CASSTYSTRGEQYF
TRBV2	TRBJ2-5	few	TRBD2	TGTGCCAGCAGTATTCGGGCAGCGGGGGTACGGGAGACCCAGTACTTC	CASSIRAAGVRETQYF
TRBV27	TRBJ2-1	-	TRBD1	TGTGCCAGCAGTTTGTCACAGGGGAATGAGCAGTTCTTC	CASSLSQGNEQFF
TRBV29-1	TRBJ2-2	-	-	TGCAGCGCCTACCAACCAGGAAACACCGGGGAGCTGTTTTTT	CSAYQPGNTGELFF
TRBV5-1	TRBJ2-3	-	TRBD1	TGCGCCAGCAGCTCGTACAGGGGGCGGGTCGATACGCAGTATTTT	CASSSYRGRVDTQYF
TRBV29-1	TRBJ2-3	-	TRBD2	TGCAGCGTTGAAGATTGGGGACTAGCGGGAGTAGGGGGCAAAGATACGCAGTATTTT	CSVEDWGLAGVGGKDTQYF
TRBV4-1	TRBJ2-2	once	-	TGCGCCAGCAGCCAAGGACACGGGACTTATAACACCGGGGAGCTGTTTTTT	CASSQGHGTYNTGELFF
TRBV28	TRBJ2-5	-	-	TGTGCCAGCAGTTTCCTTCATAGCTTGGCAGGGAATAACCAAGAGACCCAGTACTTC	CASSFLHSLAGNNQETQYF
TRBV29-1	TRBJ1-2	-	-	TGCAGCGTACACAGGGAGATGGGCTACACCTTC	CSVHREMGYTF
TRBV19	TRBJ1-5	few	-	TGTGCCAGTACCTCTTGGGCAGATAGCAATCAGCCCCAGCATTTT	CASTSWADSNQPQHF
TRBV19	TRBJ2-7	-	TRBD2	TGTGCCAGTAGTATAGGGCCGGGACTAGCGGGAGAGCACGCCTACGAGCAGTACTTC	CASSIGPGLAGEHAYEQYF
TRBV2	TRBJ1-5	-	-	TGTGCCAGCAGTGGGCAGGGTATTCTCATTAATCAGCCCCAGCATTTT	CASSGQGILINQPQHF
TRBV28	TRBJ1-5	-	-	TGTGCCAGCATGTCCTCTTATCAGCCCCAGCATTTT	CASMSSYQPQHF
TRBV2	TRBJ2-2	-	TRBD2	TGTGCCAGCGGCGGGAGGGCCTCGGGCGGGGAGCTGTTTTTT	CASGGRASGGELFF